Shown below are 5 T cell receptor beta chains from a single sample sequenced in a study of a mutant IDH1 vaccine in newly diagnosed glioma. The protocol was immunoSEQ multiplex PCR, while the TCRdb copy is restricted to in-frame clones and leaves out a portion. The sample includes about 36,000 clones, about four fifths seen only once; the top ten take about 15%. The antigens of these receptors remain unknown. The time point is: week 11, during vaccination. Every vaccination contained 300 ug of the mutant IDH1 20-mer peptide and was paired with topical imiquimod. The source was peripheral blood mononuclear cells (PBMCs), collected from a glioma patient whose treatment included an IDH1 peptide vaccine. The receptor set was obtained from a woman under 40 with glioma. Some clones in this sample may be carry-over from other donors' samples.

The chain recombines TRBV6-1 with TRBJ2-3; 8 bases align to TRBD2. The CDR3 is 15 amino acids. V gave up 5 bases and J gave up 3 bases; unmatched junction bases: 7. Germline CDR1 and CDR2: MNHNS and SASEGT. CDR3 residues: CASSLEGLGTDTQYF. The CDR3 nucleotides read TGTGCCAGCAGTCTCGAGGGACTAGGGACAGATACGCAGTATTTT.

This rearrangement joins TRBV2 to TRBJ2-7; D might be TRBD2 (6 bases). CDR1 is SNHLY and CDR2 is FYNNEI in the germline V gene. The ends were cut back, 7 bases at V and 7 bases at J, with 23 bases in the middle. The CDR3 extends over 15 amino acids. The CDR3 loop reads CASIPTRGHRMEQYF. The CDR3 DNA follows: TGTGCCAGCATCCCCACGCGGGGCCATCGCATGGAGCAGTACTTC.

This clone showed up just a few times. The sample carries other DNA sequences with the same CDR3. The chain is built from TRBV7-9 and TRBJ1-1, with TRBD1 as a possible D gene (5 bases). V was trimmed by 2 bases and J by 1 base, leaving 5 bases between them. The CDR3 totals 13 residues. Germline-derived CDR1 and CDR2 are SEHNR and FQNEAQ (reference sequence). CDR3 in amino acids: CASSLTGNTEAFF. The CDR3 DNA sequence: TGTGCCAGCAGCTTAACAGGGAACACTGAAGCTTTCTTT.

This clone was observed a single time. CDR3 protein: CASSISAASGSAEQYF. CDR3 bases: TGTGCCAGTAGTATCTCGGCGGCTAGCGGGAGTGCCGAGCAGTACTTC. This sequence joins TRBV19 and TRBJ2-7; 10 bases line up with TRBD2. The germline V gene has CDR1 LNHDA and CDR2 SQIVND (reference sequence). Trimming removed 3 bases from V and 6 bases from J; junction bases left unmatched: 11. The CDR3 loop spans 16 amino acids.

The chain is built from TRBV7-2 and TRBJ2-2; D ambiguous. This CDR3 is built from 13 residues. From germline, CDR1 is SGHTA and CDR2 FQGNSA. Trimming pared 3 bases from V and 6 bases from J, leaving 8 bases between. Here the CDR3 reads CASSFRGAGELFF. CDR3 sequence (DNA): TGTGCCAGCAGCTTCCGTGGTGCCGGGGAGCTGTTTTTT.